The T cell receptor beta chain under discussion was sequenced for a study of cytomegalovirus exposure and HLA in healthy donors. About the research overall: The 110 or so validation repertoires used the same platform as the roughly 670 first-cohort repertoires, a later analysis reported.

The assay was immunoSEQ multiplex PCR, and TCRdb's table has in-frame clones only and misses some. The repertoire holds some 84,000 clones, with just over 90% as singletons. Trimming removed 6 bases from V and 2 bases from J; junction bases left unmatched: 6. CDR1 is SQVTM, CDR2 ANQGSEA, per germline. CDR3 size: 14 residues. The sequencing input was PBMCs. This sequence joins TRBV29-1 and TRBJ1-5; TRBD1 aligns across 8 bases. This TCR came from a man aged 25 to 45 in good health and CMV-seronegative. CDR3 loop: CSVTIQGGNQPQHF. The CDR3 nucleotides are TGCAGCGTCACTATACAGGGGGGCAATCAGCCCCAGCATTTT.